The rows below give T cell receptor beta chains drawn from one sample of a study of OX40 agonist ivuxolimab in advanced cancers. Sequencing used immunoSEQ multiplex PCR; TCRdb keeps in-frame clones, though not all of them. The table has 70,000 to 85,000 clones, 75% to 85% seen once. Sequenced material: CD4+ or CD8+ T cells sorted from blood, taken in a trial of the OX40 agonist ivuxolimab. The receptors stem from an adult with an advanced solid tumor such as melanoma, head and neck, liver or kidney cancer. Each CDR3 is given with its conserved first and last residue. A D gene is named only where the DNA matches it firmly. Clone size is given for some rows only: seen once, a few or many times, or a class if the clone is expanded.

>-|TRBJ2-7|14|TRBD1|TRBV28
TGTGCCAGCAGTTCGTATAACAGGGGTTACGAGCAGTACTTC
CASSSYNRGYEQYF
>few|TRBJ1-2|15|TRBD1|TRBV7-9
TGTGCCAGCAGCTCTCCGACAGGGGGCTTCTATGGCTACACCTTC
CASSSPTGGFYGYTF
>-|TRBJ1-1|15|-|TRBV5-1
TGCGCCAGCAGCTCCCAAGGGGGGCAGGACACTGAAGCTTTCTTT
CASSSQGGQDTEAFF
>-|TRBJ1-5|12|TRBD1|TRBV10-3
TGTGCCACCAGGGGGAGCAATCAGCCCCAGCATTTT
CATRGSNQPQHF
>-|TRBJ2-1|11|-|TRBV11-3
TGTGCCAGCAGCTTAGATACAGTGCAGTTCTTC
CASSLDTVQFF
>-|TRBJ2-3|14|-|TRBV7-2
TGTGCCAGCAGCTTCGGACCAAGCACAGATACGCAGTATTTT
CASSFGPSTDTQYF
>-|TRBJ1-2|13|-|TRBV7-2
TGTGCCAGCAATCTAGGGGTTAACTATGGCTACACCTTC
CASNLGVNYGYTF
>-|TRBJ2-5|12|-|TRBV11-2
TGTGCCAGCAGCTTAGCTCAAGAGACCCAGTACTTC
CASSLAQETQYF
>-|TRBJ1-1|14|-|TRBV18
TGTGCCAGCTCACCCGCAGGGGCGAACACTGAAGCTTTCTTT
CASSPAGANTEAFF
>-|TRBJ2-7|16|-|TRBV7-2
TGTGCCAGCAGCTACACCACCGACAGTCCAATCTACGAGCAGTACTTC
CASSYTTDSPIYEQYF
>once|TRBJ1-5|17|-|TRBV9
TGTGCCAGCAGCGTAGGTGCCGGGGGAGAAGGCAATCAGCCCCAGCATTTT
CASSVGAGGEGNQPQHF
>few|TRBJ1-5|16|-|TRBV19
TGTGCCAGTAGTATAGGCCACAGGGCGAGCAATCAGCCCCAGCATTTT
CASSIGHRASNQPQHF
>once|TRBJ1-1|11|-|TRBV6-5
TGTGCCAGCAGTTCGAGGGCTGAAGCTTTCTTT
CASSSRAEAFF
>-|TRBJ2-3|15|TRBD1|TRBV4-1
TGCGCCAGCAGCCAACGGGGACAGGTGGCAGATACGCAGTATTTT
CASSQRGQVADTQYF
>-|TRBJ1-2|13|-|TRBV29-1
TGCAGCGTTTGGGAAGACAGGAACTATGGCTACACCTTC
CSVWEDRNYGYTF
>-|TRBJ2-1|13|-|TRBV7-9
TGTGCCAGCAGCTTACGGCAGGGTAACGAGCAGTTCTTC
CASSLRQGNEQFF
>-|TRBJ2-3|14|-|TRBV5-1
TGCGCCAGCTCCCTGGTCAGGGGGGGGGATACGCAGTATTTT
CASSLVRGGDTQYF
>-|TRBJ1-2|16|-|TRBV4-3
TGCGCCAGCAGCCAAGAATCGGGCAGGGGTATAGGGGGCTACACCTTC
CASSQESGRGIGGYTF
>-|TRBJ2-7|14|TRBD1|TRBV5-1
TGCGCCAGCAGCTTGGGACAGGGTTCTAACGAGCAGTACTTC
CASSLGQGSNEQYF
>-|TRBJ2-2|17|TRBD2|TRBV5-1
TGCGCCAGCAGCTTGCCTAGCGGGGGCCCCCGAGCGGGGGAGCTGTTTTTT
CASSLPSGGPRAGELFF
>-|TRBJ1-4|15|TRBD1|TRBV7-2
TGTGCCAGCAGCCTACCGGGACAGGGTAATGAAAAACTGTTTTTT
CASSLPGQGNEKLFF
>-|TRBJ1-1|14|-|TRBV9
TGTGCCAGCACCCCAACGGCAGACCACACTGAAGCTTTCTTT
CASTPTADHTEAFF
>-|TRBJ1-2|15|TRBD1|TRBV18
TGTGCCAGCTCACAGGCAGGGGGCGCTAACTATGGCTACACCTTC
CASSQAGGANYGYTF
>-|TRBJ1-1|14|-|TRBV10-3
TGTGCCATCAGTGAGCTTCCGGGGAGGACTGAAGCTTTCTTT
CAISELPGRTEAFF
>-|TRBJ2-3|17|-|TRBV4-1
TGCGCCAGCAGCCAAGATCCCTCCAGGGGAGCCACAGATACGCAGTATTTT
CASSQDPSRGATDTQYF
>-|TRBJ2-7|16|TRBD1|TRBV5-1
TGCGCCAGCAGCTTGCAGGGGACAGGAAGCTCCTACGAGCAGTACTTC
CASSLQGTGSSYEQYF
>-|TRBJ1-4|15|TRBD1|TRBV28
TGTGCCAGCAGTTTCGGGACAGGGGTTAATGAAAAACTGTTTTTT
CASSFGTGVNEKLFF
>few|TRBJ1-2|12|-|TRBV29-1
TGCAGCGTTGATCAGGGGCGGGGTGGCTACACCTTC
CSVDQGRGGYTF
>-|TRBJ2-2|19|TRBD2|TRBV11-3
TGTGCCAGCAGCGGCCAGGGGCTCGAGCTAGCGGGGAACACCGGGGAGCTGTTTTTT
CASSGQGLELAGNTGELFF
>-|TRBJ1-2|13|-|TRBV4-3
TGCGCCAGCAGCCCTACATTTTATGATGGCTACACCTTC
CASSPTFYDGYTF
>-|TRBJ1-1|12|-|TRBV11-3
TGTGCCAGCAGCTTAGATCAAGGGGTGGCTTTCTTT
CASSLDQGVAFF
>-|TRBJ2-3|17|TRBD2|TRBV9
TGTGCCAGCAGCGGCCTAGCGGGGGGGATTACCACAGATACGCAGTATTTT
CASSGLAGGITTDTQYF
>-|TRBJ2-5|12|-|TRBV7-2
TGTGCCAGCAGCCCCACCTGGGAGACCCAGTACTTC
CASSPTWETQYF
>-|TRBJ1-3|16|-|TRBV5-4
TGTGCCAGCAGCTTAGGGACCTCCGGCTCTGGAAACACCATATATTTT
CASSLGTSGSGNTIYF
>-|TRBJ1-1|15|TRBD1|TRBV18
TGTGCCAGCTCGCGCGCGACAGGGATGAACACTGAAGCTTTCTTT
CASSRATGMNTEAFF
>-|TRBJ2-5|16|-|TRBV5-4
TGTGCCAGCAGCTTGGACGGGCTAGCTTACGGAGTGACCCAGTACTTC
CASSLDGLAYGVTQYF
>few|TRBJ2-2|16|-|TRBV9
TGTGCCAGCAGCGTAGATACTCGGGGGGCTACCGGGGAGCTGTTTTTT
CASSVDTRGATGELFF
>-|TRBJ2-3|13|-|TRBV7-2
TGTGCCAGCACACAGCTTCTCACAGATACGCAGTATTTT
CASTQLLTDTQYF
>-|TRBJ2-2|17|-|TRBV9
TGTGCCAGCAGCGCGGGTGTCGCCAGGGGAAACACCGGGGAGCTGTTTTTT
CASSAGVARGNTGELFF
>-|TRBJ1-1|14|-|TRBV6-6
TGTGCCAGCATCAAGAGGGGGTCGGACACTGAAGCTTTCTTT
CASIKRGSDTEAFF
>-|TRBJ2-7|17|TRBD2|TRBV9
TGTGCCAGCAGCGTAGGGTCTAGCGGGGGGGCCAACTCCGAGCAGTACTTC
CASSVGSSGGANSEQYF
>-|TRBJ1-1|14|TRBD1|TRBV5-1
TGCGCCAGCAGCGTGACAGGGATGAACACTGAAGCTTTCTTT
CASSVTGMNTEAFF
>-|TRBJ1-3|17|-|TRBV7-2
TGTGCCAGCAGCCTTAGTAGGGTTATGCTCTCTGGAAACACCATATATTTT
CASSLSRVMLSGNTIYF
>-|TRBJ1-4|16|-|TRBV7-9
TGTGCCAGCAGCTTAGATGGCACTGTTGGACATGAAAAACTGTTTTTT
CASSLDGTVGHEKLFF
>-|TRBJ1-5|13|-|TRBV6-6
TGTGCCAGCAGTTTTCGGAGCAATCAGCCCCAGCATTTT
CASSFRSNQPQHF
>-|TRBJ1-2|17|TRBD1|TRBV5-4
TGTGCCAGCAGCTTTATGACAGGGAGTAAATCTAACTATGGCTACACCTTC
CASSFMTGSKSNYGYTF
>-|TRBJ1-5|16|-|TRBV7-8
TGTGCCAGCAGCTTAGGAGGAGGGTTTAGCAATCAGCCCCAGCATTTT
CASSLGGGFSNQPQHF
>-|TRBJ1-2|15|TRBD1|TRBV5-1
TGCGCCAGCAGCACCGGGACAGGAATTAACTATGGCTACACCTTC
CASSTGTGINYGYTF
>-|TRBJ2-7|16|TRBD2|TRBV7-2
TGTGCCAGCAGCTTAGCGATAGCGGGGGGTTACTACGAGCAGTACTTC
CASSLAIAGGYYEQYF
>-|TRBJ1-3|15|TRBD1|TRBV5-1
TGCGCCAGCAGCTGGGGGACAGGGTATGGAAACACCATATATTTT
CASSWGTGYGNTIYF
>-|TRBJ2-5|16|TRBD2|TRBV5-1
TGCGCCAGCAGCCCCGGGAGCGGGGGGACCCAAGAGACCCAGTACTTC
CASSPGSGGTQETQYF
>-|TRBJ1-2|15|TRBD1|TRBV4-3
TGCGCCAGCAGCTTCCGGGACAGGAGCCTCTATGGCTACACCTTC
CASSFRDRSLYGYTF